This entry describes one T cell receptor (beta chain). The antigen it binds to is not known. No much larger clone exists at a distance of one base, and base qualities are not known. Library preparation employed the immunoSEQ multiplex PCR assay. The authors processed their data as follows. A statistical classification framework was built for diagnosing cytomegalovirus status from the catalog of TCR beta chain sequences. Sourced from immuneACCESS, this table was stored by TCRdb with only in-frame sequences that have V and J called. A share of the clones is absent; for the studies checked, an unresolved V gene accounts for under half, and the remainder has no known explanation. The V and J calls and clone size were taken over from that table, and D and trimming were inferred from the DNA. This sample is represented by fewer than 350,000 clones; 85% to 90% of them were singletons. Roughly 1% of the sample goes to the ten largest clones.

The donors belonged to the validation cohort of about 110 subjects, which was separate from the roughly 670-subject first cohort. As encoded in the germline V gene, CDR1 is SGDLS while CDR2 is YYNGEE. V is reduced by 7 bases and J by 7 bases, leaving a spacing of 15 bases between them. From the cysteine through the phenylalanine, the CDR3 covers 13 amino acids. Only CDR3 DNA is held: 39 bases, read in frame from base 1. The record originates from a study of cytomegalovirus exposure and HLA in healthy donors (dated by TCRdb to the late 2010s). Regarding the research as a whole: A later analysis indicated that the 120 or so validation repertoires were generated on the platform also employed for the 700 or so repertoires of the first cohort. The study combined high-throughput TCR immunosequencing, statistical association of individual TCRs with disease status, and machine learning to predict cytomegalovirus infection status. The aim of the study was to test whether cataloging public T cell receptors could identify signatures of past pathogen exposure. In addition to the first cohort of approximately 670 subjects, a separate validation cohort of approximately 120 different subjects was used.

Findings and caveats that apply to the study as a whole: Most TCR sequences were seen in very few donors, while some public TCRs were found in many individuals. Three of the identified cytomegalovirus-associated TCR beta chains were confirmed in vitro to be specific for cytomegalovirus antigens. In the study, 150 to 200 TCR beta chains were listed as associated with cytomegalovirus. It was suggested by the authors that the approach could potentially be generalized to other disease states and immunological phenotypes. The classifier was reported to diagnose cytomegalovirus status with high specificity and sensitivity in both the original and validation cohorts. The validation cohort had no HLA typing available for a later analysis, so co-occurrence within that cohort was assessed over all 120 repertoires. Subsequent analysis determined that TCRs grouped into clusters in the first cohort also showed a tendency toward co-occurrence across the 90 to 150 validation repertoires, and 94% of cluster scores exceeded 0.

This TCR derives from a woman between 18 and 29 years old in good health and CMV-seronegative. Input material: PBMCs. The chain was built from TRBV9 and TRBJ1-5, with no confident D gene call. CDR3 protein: CASSQAPGQPQHF. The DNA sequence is TGTGCCAGCTCCCAGGCTCCTGGGCAGCCCCAGCATTTT.